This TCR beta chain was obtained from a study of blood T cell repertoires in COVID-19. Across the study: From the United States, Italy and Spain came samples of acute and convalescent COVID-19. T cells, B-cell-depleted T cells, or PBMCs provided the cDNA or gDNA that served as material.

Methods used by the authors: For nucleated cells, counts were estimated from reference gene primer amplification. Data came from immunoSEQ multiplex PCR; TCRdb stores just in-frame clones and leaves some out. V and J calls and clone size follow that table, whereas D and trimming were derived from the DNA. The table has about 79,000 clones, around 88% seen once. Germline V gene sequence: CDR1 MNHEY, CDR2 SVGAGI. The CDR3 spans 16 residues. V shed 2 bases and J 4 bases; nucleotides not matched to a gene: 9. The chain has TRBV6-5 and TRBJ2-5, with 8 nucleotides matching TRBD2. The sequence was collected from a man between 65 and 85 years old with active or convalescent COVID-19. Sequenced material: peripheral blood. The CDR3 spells CASSYGGLVLGETQYF. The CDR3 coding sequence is TGTGCCAGCAGTTACGGGGGACTAGTTCTGGGAGAGACCCAGTACTTC.